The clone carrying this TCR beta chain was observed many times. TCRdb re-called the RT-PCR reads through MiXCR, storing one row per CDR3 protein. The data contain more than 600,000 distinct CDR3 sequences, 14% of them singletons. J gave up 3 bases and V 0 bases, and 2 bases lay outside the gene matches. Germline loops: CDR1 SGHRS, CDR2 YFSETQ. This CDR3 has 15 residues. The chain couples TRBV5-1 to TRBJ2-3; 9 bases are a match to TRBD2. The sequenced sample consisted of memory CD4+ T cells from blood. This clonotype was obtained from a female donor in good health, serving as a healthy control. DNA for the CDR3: TGCGCCAGCAGCTTGGTAGCGGGAGTGACAGATACGCAGTATTTT. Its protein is CASSLVAGVTDTQYF. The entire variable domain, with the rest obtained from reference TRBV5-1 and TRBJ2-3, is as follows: KAGVTQTPRYLIKTRGQQVTLSCSPISGHRSVSWYQQTPGQGLQFLFEYFSETQRNKGNFPGRFSGRQFSNSRSEMNVSTLELGDSALYLCASSLVAGVTDTQYFGPGTRLTVL.